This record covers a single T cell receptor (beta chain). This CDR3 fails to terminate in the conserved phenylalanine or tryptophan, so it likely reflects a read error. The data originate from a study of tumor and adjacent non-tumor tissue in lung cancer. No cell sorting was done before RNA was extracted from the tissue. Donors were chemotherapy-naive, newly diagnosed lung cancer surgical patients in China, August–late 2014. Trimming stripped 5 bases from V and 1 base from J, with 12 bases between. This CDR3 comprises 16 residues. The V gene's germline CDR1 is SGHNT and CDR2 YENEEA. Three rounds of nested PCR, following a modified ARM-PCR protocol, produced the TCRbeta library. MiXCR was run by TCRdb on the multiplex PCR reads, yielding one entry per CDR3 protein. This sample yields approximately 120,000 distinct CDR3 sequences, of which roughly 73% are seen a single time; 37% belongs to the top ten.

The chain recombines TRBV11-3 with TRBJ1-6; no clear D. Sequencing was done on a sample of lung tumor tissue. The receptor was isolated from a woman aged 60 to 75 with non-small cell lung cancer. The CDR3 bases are TGTGCCAGCAGCCCCAAAAAAAGTTCCTATAATTCACCCCTCCACATT. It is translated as CASSPKKSSYNSPLHI.